Listed below are T cell receptor beta chains from one sample, sequenced in a study of cytomegalovirus exposure and HLA in healthy donors. The method was immunoSEQ multiplex PCR; TCRdb's version includes in-frame clones alone and lacks a portion of them. The table shows more than 95,000 clones, with about 70% occurring only once. Sequenced: PBMCs. The receptors here all came from a woman aged 70-85 years in good health and CMV-seropositive. Each CDR3 is given without its conserved first and last residue. Each record gives: V gene, CDR3 protein.

TRBV18 | ASSRRSGGAESTDTQY
TRBV5-1 | ASRWGALGNTIY
TRBV4-3 | ASSQDGAPGSSYNEQF
TRBV7-9 | ASSGSPTGELF
TRBV4-1 | ASSPPSQGISSGYT
TRBV28 | ASSPWQGNQPQH
TRBV29-1 | SVEGYRNTHRNAPYEQY
TRBV6-5 | ASSRMTGGIDTQY
TRBV7-2 | ASSFGQAYEQY
TRBV9 | ASNLQGGGVDTQY
TRBV27 | ASSFRGSNQPQH
TRBV11-3 | ASSLRPGLAGNEQF
TRBV11-2 | ASTQAGELF
TRBV6-5 | ASSPGLAGVREQY
TRBV14 | ASSPPRTGPFYEQY
TRBV10-1 | ASSELTGGLGKNIQY
TRBV30 | AWSVFELAGGGSSYNEQF
TRBV9 | ASSVGLTDTQY
TRBV5-1 | ASSLGTGDTGELF
TRBV7-9 | ASSRTDEAF
TRBV6-5 | ASRTRNTDTQY
TRBV7-6 | ASSLDSRGNSPLH
TRBV7-2 | ASSFRTGGAFMRSPLH
TRBV7-2 | ASSLTRLARAETQY
TRBV5-1 | ASSPGTSVTYEQY
TRBV20-1 | SAEVSETQY
TRBV5-1 | ASSLAPSQPQH
TRBV27 | ASSFITGFGDTQY
TRBV10-1 | ASSPEATGELF
TRBV12-5 | ASGLPGAFREQY
TRBV2 | ASSERTGIAGELF
TRBV6-4 | ASSDSPGQINIQY
TRBV15 | ATSRVPSGGDGTQY
TRBV10-1 | ASQDRRGGELF
TRBV15 | ATSTGTPNTGELF
TRBV7-2 | ASSLAGTGRYEQY
TRBV29-1 | SGTSGGAGETQY
TRBV5-1 | ASSSAHRDYEQY
TRBV6-5 | ASSSFGGTGATEAF
TRBV4-2 | ASSQDGTVFMTNEKLF
TRBV6-5 | ASSRTGADTQY
TRBV18 | ASSPLSPWGDTEAF
TRBV6-5 | ASSYRDTDQPQH
TRBV28 | ASSGRTSGRAFDEQF
TRBV19 | ATGGRGNQPQH
TRBV9 | ASSVRQVSYEQY
TRBV4-1 | ASSQDLLAGGPVEQF
TRBV2 | ASSLRDRTQETQY
TRBV7-9 | ASSLRGGQGHNEQF
TRBV18 | ASSGTGENQPQH
TRBV7-2 | ASSLGQGRDTEAF
TRBV19 | ASSITGVYTEAF
TRBV9 | ASSETLGGSKETQY